What follows are 6 T cell receptor beta chains derived from one specimen sequenced in a study of blood T cell repertoires in COVID-19. TCRdb's table, derived via immunoSEQ multiplex PCR, lists solely in-frame clones and lacks some. There are 150,000 to 200,000 clones in the sample; roughly 84% occur only once, and about 14% lies in the top ten. Sequenced input: peripheral blood. These receptor sequences come from a woman in her 70s with COVID-19, enrolled during active disease.

This chain connects TRBV20-1 to TRBJ1-2; D perhaps matches TRBD1 (6 bases). Trimming stripped 3 bases from V and 5 bases from J, with 16 bases between. CDR1 DFQATT and CDR2 SNEGSKA come from the germline V gene (reference sequence). The CDR3 spans 14 residues. The CDR3 here is CSASGQGGGYGYTF. The CDR3 nucleotides read TGCAGTGCTAGTGGGCAAGGGGGGGGTTATGGCTACACCTTC.

As DNA, the CDR3 is TGCGCCAGCAGCCTTCGCGGATGGACAGGGAATTATTCACCCCTCCACTTT. Translating it yields CASSLRGWTGNYSPLHF. The V gene is TRBV5-1, the J gene TRBJ1-6, with 8 bases that match TRBD1. V lost 4 bases to trimming and J lost 8 bases; unmatched junction nucleotides: 14. This CDR3 spans 17 amino acids. CDR1 is SGHRS and CDR2 is YFSETQ in the germline V gene.

This clone was detected once. The J gene is TRBJ2-6, the V gene TRBV27; unclear D gene. CDR1 is MNHEY and CDR2 is SMNVEV in the germline V gene (reference sequence). V lost 6 bases, J lost 4 bases, and 16 bases lay in between. CDR3 length: 16 amino acids. CDR3 region: CASRSTERVGANVLTF. Written as DNA, the CDR3 is TGTGCCAGCAGATCGACCGAGCGTGTAGGGGCCAACGTCCTGACTTTC.

This sequence joins TRBV28 and TRBJ1-3; 7 nucleotides line up with TRBD1. CDR1 is MDHEN and CDR2 is SYDVKM in the germline V gene. This CDR3 region has 16 residues. Trimming removed 6 bases from V and 0 bases from J; junction bases left unmatched: 8. For the CDR3, the DNA is TGTGCCAGCAGCCGCTCCGGGACAGTCTCTGGAAACACCATATATTTT. Amino acids: CASSRSGTVSGNTIYF.

This chain uses TRBV3-1 (or the pseudogene TRBV3-2) with TRBJ2-2; D perhaps matches TRBD1 (6 bases). Germline lookup yields CDR1 LGHDT and CDR2 YNNKEL (reference sequence). This CDR3 contains 16 residues. The V end lost 4 bases, the J end lost 2 bases, and 14 bases lay between the germline ends. CDR3 DNA sequence: TGTGCCAGCAGCCCAGGTGGGGGCTCTAACACCGGGGAGCTGTTTTTT. It encodes CASSPGGGSNTGELFF.

V and J are TRBV28 and TRBJ2-3, with D possibly being TRBD1 (6 bases). Germline-derived CDR1 and CDR2 are MDHEN and SYDVKM. CDR3 length equals 17 residues. Trimming removed 5 bases at V and 1 base at J, with 19 bases between. The CDR3 DNA follows: TGTGCCAGCAGTCCCGCTCGCTTTCGGACAGGCACAGATACGCAGTATTTT. It yields the protein CASSPARFRTGTDTQYF. Complete variable domain (other parts from reference TRBV28 and TRBJ2-3): DVKVTQSSRYLVKRTGEKVFLECVQDMDHENMFWYRQDPGLGLRLIYFSYDVKMKEKGDIPEGYSVSREKKERFSLILESASTNQTSMYLCASSPARFRTGTDTQYFGPGTRLTVL.